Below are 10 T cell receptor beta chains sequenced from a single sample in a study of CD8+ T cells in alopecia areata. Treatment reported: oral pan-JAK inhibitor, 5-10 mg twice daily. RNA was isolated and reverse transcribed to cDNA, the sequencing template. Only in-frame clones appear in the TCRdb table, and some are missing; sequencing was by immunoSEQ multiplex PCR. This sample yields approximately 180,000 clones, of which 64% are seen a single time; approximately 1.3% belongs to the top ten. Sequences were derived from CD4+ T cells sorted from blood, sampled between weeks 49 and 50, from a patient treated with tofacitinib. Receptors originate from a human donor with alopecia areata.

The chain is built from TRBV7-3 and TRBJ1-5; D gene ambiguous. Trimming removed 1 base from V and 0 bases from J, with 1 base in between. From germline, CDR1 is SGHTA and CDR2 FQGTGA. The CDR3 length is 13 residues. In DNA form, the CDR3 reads TGTGCCAGCAGCTTAAATAGCAATCAGCCCCAGCATTTT. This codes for CASSLNSNQPQHF.

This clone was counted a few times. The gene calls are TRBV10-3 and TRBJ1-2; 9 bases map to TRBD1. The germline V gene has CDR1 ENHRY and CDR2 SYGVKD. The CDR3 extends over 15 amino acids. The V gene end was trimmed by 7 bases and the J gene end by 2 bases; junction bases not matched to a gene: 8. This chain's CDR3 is CAINHPGQGNYGYTF. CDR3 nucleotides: TGTGCCATCAATCATCCGGGACAGGGAAACTATGGCTACACCTTC.

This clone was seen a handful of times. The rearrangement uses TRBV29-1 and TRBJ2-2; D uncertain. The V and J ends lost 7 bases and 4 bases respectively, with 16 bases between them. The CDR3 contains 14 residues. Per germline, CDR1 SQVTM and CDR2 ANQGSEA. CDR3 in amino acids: CSGRVGLVTGELFF. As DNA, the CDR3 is TGCAGCGGTCGAGTAGGGCTGGTCACCGGGGAGCTGTTTTTT.

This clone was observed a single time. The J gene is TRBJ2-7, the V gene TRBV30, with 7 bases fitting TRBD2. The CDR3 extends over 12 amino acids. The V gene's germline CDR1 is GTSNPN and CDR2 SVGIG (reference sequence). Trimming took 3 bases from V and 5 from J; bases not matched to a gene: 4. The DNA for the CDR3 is TGTGCCTGGAGAGGCGGGGGTGACGAGCAGTACTTC. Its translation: CAWRGGGDEQYF.

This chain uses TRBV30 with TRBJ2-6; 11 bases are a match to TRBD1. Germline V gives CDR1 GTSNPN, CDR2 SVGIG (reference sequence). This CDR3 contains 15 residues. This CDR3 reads CAWDRGASGANVLTF. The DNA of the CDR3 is TGTGCATGGGACAGGGGGGCCTCTGGGGCCAACGTCCTGACTTTC. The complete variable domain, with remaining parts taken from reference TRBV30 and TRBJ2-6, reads SQTIHQWPATLVQPVGSPLSLECTVEGTSNPNLYWYRQAAGRGLQLLFYSVGIGQISSEVPQNLSASRPQDRQFILSSKKLLLSDSGFYLCAWDRGASGANVLTFGAGSRLTVL.

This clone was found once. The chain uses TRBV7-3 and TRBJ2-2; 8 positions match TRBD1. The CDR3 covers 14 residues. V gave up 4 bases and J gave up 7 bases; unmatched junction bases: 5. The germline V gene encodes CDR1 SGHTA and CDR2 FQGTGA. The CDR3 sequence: CASSSGQDVGELFF. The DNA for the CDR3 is TGTGCCAGCAGCTCGGGACAGGATGTCGGGGAGCTGTTTTTT. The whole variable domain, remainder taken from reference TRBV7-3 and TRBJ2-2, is GAGVSQTPSNKVTEKGKYVELRCDPISGHTALYWYRQSLGQGPEFLIYFQGTGAADDSGLPNDRFFAVRPEGSVSTLKIQRTERGDSAVYLCASSSGQDVGELFFGEGSRLTVL.

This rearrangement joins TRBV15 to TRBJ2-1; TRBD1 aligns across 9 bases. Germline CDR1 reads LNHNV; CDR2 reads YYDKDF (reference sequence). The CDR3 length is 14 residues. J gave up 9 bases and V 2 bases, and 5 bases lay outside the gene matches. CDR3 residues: CATSRQTGGIEQFF. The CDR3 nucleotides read TGTGCCACCAGCAGACAGACAGGGGGGATTGAGCAGTTCTTC.

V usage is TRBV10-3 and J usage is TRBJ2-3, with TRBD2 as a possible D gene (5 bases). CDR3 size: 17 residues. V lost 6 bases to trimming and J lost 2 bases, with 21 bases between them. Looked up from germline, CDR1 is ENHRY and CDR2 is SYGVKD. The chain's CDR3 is CAIRRRVSPNLTDTQYF. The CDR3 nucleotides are TGTGCCATCAGACGGCGGGTGAGCCCGAATCTCACAGATACGCAGTATTTT.

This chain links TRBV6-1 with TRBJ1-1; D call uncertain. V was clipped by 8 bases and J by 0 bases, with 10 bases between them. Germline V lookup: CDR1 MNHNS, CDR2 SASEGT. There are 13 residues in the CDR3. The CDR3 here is CASQQYMNTEAFF. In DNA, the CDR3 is TGTGCCAGCCAACAGTACATGAACACTGAAGCTTTCTTT.

The CDR3 sequence: CSVQGQGANEQYF. DNA for the CDR3: TGCAGCGTGCAGGGACAGGGGGCCAACGAGCAGTACTTC. This chain joins TRBV29-1 and TRBJ2-7; 12 nucleotides align to TRBD1. The V and J ends lost 6 bases and 5 bases, in that order; junction bases with no gene match: 5. The CDR3 extends over 13 amino acids. Per germline, CDR1 SQVTM and CDR2 ANQGSEA.